Each of the 11 T cell receptor beta chains below was sequenced from the same sample in a study of shared clonotypes between healthy human individuals. As defined, naive CD8 cells were CD45RO-negative and positively selected for CCR7, with terminally differentiated effector memory CD45RA+ cells excluded. Method: immunoSEQ multiplex PCR; TCRdb's copy keeps in-frame clones and lacks some. The sample lists about 800,000 clones, roughly 96% occurring once. The sequenced sample was naive CD8+ T cells sorted from blood. These receptors came from a man younger than 40 in good health.

This clone was picked up a small number of times. The chain joins TRBV7-3 to TRBJ2-1; possible D gene TRBD2, 6 bases. Trimming left V 5 bases short and J 10 bases short, with 12 bases between. Germline CDR1 is SGHTA and CDR2 is FQGTGA. The CDR3 totals 12 residues. CDR3 sequence: CASSATSIEQFF. CDR3 DNA: TGTGCCAGCAGCGCCACTAGCATCGAGCAGTTCTTC.

The chain links TRBV27 to TRBJ2-1; a possible D gene is TRBD2 (6 bases). Germline V gives CDR1 MNHEY, CDR2 SMNVEV (reference sequence). V was shortened by 0 bases and J by 8 bases, with 14 bases between the two germline ends. The CDR3 has 15 residues. The CDR3 DNA reads as TGTGCCAGCAGTTTATCGCCAGCGGGTTTAGATGAGCAGTTCTTC. This translates into CASSLSPAGLDEQFF.

The chain couples TRBV19 to TRBJ2-1; the D call may be TRBD1 or TRBD2 (5 bases each). Germline V lookup: CDR1 LNHDA, CDR2 SQIVND (reference sequence). Trimming left V 3 bases short and J 8 bases short, with 17 bases between. The CDR3 is 15 amino acids. CDR3 DNA sequence: TGTGCCAGTAGTATGGGGGTTGCCCCCAGCGATGAGCAGTTCTTC. It encodes CASSMGVAPSDEQFF.

The rearrangement links TRBV7-2 to TRBJ2-1; weak D call: TRBD1 (5 bases). The CDR3 is 19 residues long. The germline V gene encodes CDR1 SGHTA and CDR2 FQGNSA. V was shortened by 4 bases and J by 4 bases, with 26 bases between the two germline ends. The CDR3 nucleotides are TGTGCCAGCAGCTCCTTTACCTCTCGCCGTCGTCAGGGATACAATGAGCAGTTCTTC. It codes for CASSSFTSRRRQGYNEQFF.

V and J are TRBV15 and TRBJ2-2; D unresolved. With 0 bases removed from V and 1 base from J, the gap between germline ends came to 12 bases. The V gene's germline CDR1 is LNHNV and CDR2 YYDKDF (reference sequence). The CDR3 length is 17 residues. The DNA for the CDR3 is TGTGCCACCAGCAGAGATTATCGGAGAAAGAACACCGGGGAGCTGTTTTTT. Translation gives CATSRDYRRKNTGELFF.

V usage is TRBV7-9 and J usage is TRBJ2-1; 12 bases map to TRBD2. Germline CDR1 SEHNR, CDR2 FQNEAQ (reference sequence). The CDR3 is 19 residues long. V lost 1 base, J lost 0 bases, and 7 bases stayed unmatched. CDR3 amino acids: CASSLGLAGVIGSYNEQFF. In DNA, the CDR3 is TGTGCCAGCAGCTTAGGACTAGCGGGAGTTATAGGCTCCTACAATGAGCAGTTCTTC.

This chain uses TRBV7-9 with TRBJ2-3; D is uncertain. The CDR3 is 15 amino acids. Per the germline V gene, CDR1 is SEHNR and CDR2 is FQNEAQ (reference sequence). V gave up 6 bases and J gave up 2 bases, with 15 bases separating them. The CDR3 here is CASSSARENTDTQYF. CDR3 DNA sequence: TGTGCCAGCAGTTCAGCCCGTGAGAACACAGATACGCAGTATTTT.

The genes are TRBV29-1 and TRBJ2-1, with 7 bases lining up with TRBD1. V shed 5 bases and J 0 bases; nucleotides not matched to a gene: 4. The CDR3 sequence is 14 residues long. Germline V gene lookup returns CDR1 SQVTM and CDR2 ANQGSEA. For the CDR3, the DNA is TGCAGCGTTATAACAGGGGTCTCCTACAATGAGCAGTTCTTC. Amino acids: CSVITGVSYNEQFF.

Worth noting for this clone: The identical CDR3 is also encoded by other nucleotide sequences in the sample. The chain combines TRBV4-3 with TRBJ2-1; 10 positions match TRBD1. The V segment lost 3 bases and the J segment 7 bases; nucleotides outside the gene matches: 9. This CDR3 is 16 amino acids long. The germline V gene encodes CDR1 LGHNA and CDR2 YSLEER. Here the CDR3 DNA reads TGCGCCAGCAGCCAGGAGGCGGGACAGGGGTGGAATGAGCAGTTCTTC. Amino acid sequence: CASSQEAGQGWNEQFF.

V and J are TRBV11-2 and TRBJ2-7; weak D call: TRBD1 (6 bases). V dropped 6 bases and J dropped 4 bases, with 16 bases sitting between them. In germline, CDR1 is SGHAT, CDR2 FQNNGV. This CDR3 has 14 residues. As DNA, the CDR3 is TGTGCCAGCAGGGAGGAGAGGGGGTATTACGAGCAGTACTTC. This sequence encodes CASREERGYYEQYF. Variable domain in full (rest from reference TRBV11-2 and TRBJ2-7): EAGVAQSPRYKIIEKRQSVAFWCNPISGHATLYWYQQILGQGPKLLIQFQNNGVVDDSQLPKDRFSAERLKGVDSTLKIQPAKLEDSAVYLCASREERGYYEQYFGPGTRLTVT.

This clone has only one observation. The gene calls are TRBV5-1 and TRBJ1-1; D uncertain. Germline V gene lookup returns CDR1 SGHRS and CDR2 YFSETQ. CDR3 length: 19 amino acids. Trimming pared 3 bases from V and 1 base from J, leaving 25 bases between. The CDR3: CASSSFRAGLSVRNTEAFF. The CDR3 bases are TGCGCCAGCAGCTCATTTAGAGCGGGGTTAAGTGTCAGGAACACTGAAGCTTTCTTT.